A single sample gave rise to the 12 T cell receptor beta chains below, sequenced in a study of early T cells in non-severe SARS-CoV-2 infection (dated by TCRdb to about 2021). Libraries were built with 5' RACE. Reads for this sample came from a NextSeq 500. Starting from the raw public reads, TCRdb applied fastp trimming at Q25, assembled clones with MiXCR and retained in-frame beta chains. Entries are consolidated by CDR3 protein sequence, retaining the most common genes and DNA. The sample contains tens of thousands of distinct CDR3 sequences, about 12% of them found a single time. The leading ten clones occupy roughly 6% of the sample. The sequencing input was whole blood. The receptors come from an adult who was a healthcare worker with PCR-confirmed SARS-CoV-2 infection or an uninfected control (not recorded which).

The J gene is TRBJ2-5, the V gene TRBV15; D possibly matches TRBD1 or TRBD2 (5 bases each). V was cut by 5 bases and J by 1 base, with 11 bases left in between. Germline CDR1 and CDR2: LNHNV and YYDKDF (reference sequence). The CDR3 covers 14 residues. The CDR3 sequence: CATSGGLGQETQYF. The CDR3 nucleotides read TGTGCCACCAGCGGGGGTTTAGGCCAAGAGACCCAGTACTTC.

This clonotype was recorded at least ten times. This chain connects TRBV30 to TRBJ1-2; D remains ambiguous. V was trimmed by 0 bases and J by 5 bases, leaving 4 bases between them. Looked up from germline, CDR1 is GTSNPN and CDR2 is SVGIG (reference sequence). This CDR3 has 11 amino acids. CDR3 sequence reads: CAWSVRYGYTF. In DNA form, the CDR3 reads TGTGCCTGGAGTGTACGGTATGGCTACACCTTC.

This clonotype was seen ten or more times. The chain links TRBV19 to TRBJ2-2; D gene ambiguous. CDR1 LNHDA and CDR2 SQIVND come from the germline V gene (reference sequence). V was cut by 2 bases and J by 3 bases, with 10 bases left in between. The CDR3 length is 15 residues. The CDR3 loop reads CASSITPTDTGELFF. The CDR3 DNA is TGTGCCAGTAGTATAACCCCGACGGACACCGGGGAGCTGTTTTTT. The entire variable domain, with the rest obtained from reference TRBV19 and TRBJ2-2, is as follows: DGGITQSPKYLFRKEGQNVTLSCEQNLNHDAMYWYRQDPGQGLRLIYYSQIVNDFQKGDIAEGYSVSREKKESFPLTVTSAQKNPTAFYLCASSITPTDTGELFFGEGSRLTVL.

A few counts support this clonotype. V usage is TRBV19 and J usage is TRBJ1-4; maybe TRBD1 (5 bases). V was trimmed by 3 bases and J by 0 bases, leaving 8 bases between them. Germline-derived CDR1 and CDR2 are LNHDA and SQIVND (reference sequence). The CDR3 is made up of 15 amino acids. This chain's CDR3 is CASSIPTATNEKLFF. In DNA form, the CDR3 reads TGTGCCAGTAGTATCCCGACAGCAACTAATGAAAAACTGTTTTTT.

This clonotype is classed as medium-sized. The genes are TRBV2 and TRBJ2-1, with TRBD2 matching over 7 bases. From germline, CDR1 is SNHLY and CDR2 FYNNEI. With V trimmed by 4 bases and J by 1 base, 4 bases remained unmatched. The CDR3 has 15 amino acids. Here the CDR3 reads CASSVGTTSYNEQFF. Here the CDR3 DNA reads TGTGCCAGCAGTGTAGGGACTACATCCTACAATGAGCAGTTCTTC.

Ten or more counts support this clonotype. V gene TRBV11-2 combines with J gene TRBJ2-2; TRBD2 might be the D (6 bases). The CDR3 runs 15 residues. Trimming removed 1 base at V and 1 base at J, with 7 bases between. The germline gives CDR1 SGHAT, CDR2 FQNNGV. Written as DNA, the CDR3 is TGTGCCAGCAGCTTAGGCGGGAAGAACACCGGGGAGCTGTTTTTT. Translated, it gives CASSLGGKNTGELFF.

This clonotype appeared many times. The chain joins TRBV4-2 to TRBJ2-3, with D possibly being TRBD1 or TRBD2 (6 bases each). V was cut by 0 bases and J by 2 bases, with 12 bases left in between. The length of the CDR3 is 16 residues. CDR1 is LGHNA and CDR2 is YNFKEQ in the germline V gene. CDR3 bases: TGTGCCAGCAGCCAAGACAGAAGGGGGGCCACAGATACGCAGTATTTT. It yields the protein CASSQDRRGATDTQYF.

This clonotype occurred many times. The chain uses TRBV12-3 or TRBV12-4 and TRBJ2-7, with 11 bases identical to TRBD2. Trimming took 4 bases from V and 2 from J; bases not matched to a gene: 4. The CDR3 consists of 15 residues. The CDR3 is CASSSGLAAPYEQYF. The CDR3 coding sequence is TGTGCCAGCAGTTCGGGACTAGCGGCCCCCTACGAGCAGTACTTC.

V and J are TRBV7-8 and TRBJ2-2; 9 positions agree with TRBD1. This CDR3 has 15 residues. Germline values: CDR1 SGHVS, CDR2 FQNEAQ. The junction had 4 bases not matched to a gene; V was cut back by 5 bases and J by 3 bases. In nucleotides, the CDR3 is TGTGCCAGCAGCACGGGGACAGGGTACACCGGGGAGCTGTTTTTT. This translates into CASSTGTGYTGELFF.

The rearrangement links TRBV6-2 or TRBV6-3 to TRBJ2-3, with D perhaps matching TRBD1 (6 bases). V gave up 2 bases and J gave up 1 base, with 16 bases separating them. Per the germline V gene, CDR1 is MNHEY and CDR2 is SVGEGT. The CDR3 has 17 residues. The DNA of the CDR3 is TGTGCCAGCAGTTACCTCCAGGGGATGCCTCGCACAGATACGCAGTATTTT. Translated, it gives CASSYLQGMPRTDTQYF.

J is TRBJ2-7 and V is TRBV20-1; 10 positions agree with TRBD2. The CDR3 is made up of 15 amino acids. CDR1 and CDR2 (germline): DFQATT, SNEGSKA (reference sequence). V lost 6 bases and J lost 2; bases outside the gene matches: 10. As DNA, the CDR3 is TGCAGTGCCACGCCGTCTAGCGGGGGAACCTACGAGCAGTACTTC. It translates to CSATPSSGGTYEQYF.

This clonotype was seen a handful of times. V and J are TRBV20-1 and TRBJ2-3; D gene ambiguous. Germline V gives CDR1 DFQATT, CDR2 SNEGSKA (reference sequence). V was trimmed by 5 bases and J by 0 bases, leaving 12 bases between them. The CDR3 is 14 residues long. DNA of the CDR3: TGCAGTGCTCCACTCGGGCGAAGCACAGATACGCAGTATTTT. This translates into CSAPLGRSTDTQYF.